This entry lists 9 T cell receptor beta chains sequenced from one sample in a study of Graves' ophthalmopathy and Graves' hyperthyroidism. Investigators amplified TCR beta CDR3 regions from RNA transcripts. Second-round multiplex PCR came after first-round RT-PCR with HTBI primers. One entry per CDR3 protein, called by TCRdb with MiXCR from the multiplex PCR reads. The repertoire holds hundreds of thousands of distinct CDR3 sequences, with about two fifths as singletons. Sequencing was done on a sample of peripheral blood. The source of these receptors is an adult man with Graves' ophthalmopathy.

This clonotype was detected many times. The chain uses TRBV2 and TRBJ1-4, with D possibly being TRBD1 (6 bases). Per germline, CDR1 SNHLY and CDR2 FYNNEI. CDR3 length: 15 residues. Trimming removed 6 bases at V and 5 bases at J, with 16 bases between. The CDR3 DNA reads TGTGCCAGCAGGCCTTGGACAGTACAAAATGAAAAACTGTTTTTT. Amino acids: CASRPWTVQNEKLFF.

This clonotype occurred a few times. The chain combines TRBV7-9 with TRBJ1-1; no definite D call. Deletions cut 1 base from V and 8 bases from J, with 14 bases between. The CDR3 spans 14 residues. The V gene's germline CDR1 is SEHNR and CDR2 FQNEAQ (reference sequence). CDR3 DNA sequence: TGTGCCAGCAGCTTAGATTCAATCGTAGTAGAAGCTTTCTTT. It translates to CASSLDSIVVEAFF.

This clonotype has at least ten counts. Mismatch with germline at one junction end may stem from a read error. The DNA for the CDR3 is TGTGCTAGCAGCACCTCGACAGGGGACACCGGGGAGCTGTTTTTT. Encoded protein: CASSTSTGDTGELFF. The chain employs TRBV7-7 and TRBJ2-2; 8 nucleotides agree with TRBD1. The CDR3 sequence is 15 residues long. Germline-derived CDR1 and CDR2 are SSHAT and FNYEAQ (reference sequence).

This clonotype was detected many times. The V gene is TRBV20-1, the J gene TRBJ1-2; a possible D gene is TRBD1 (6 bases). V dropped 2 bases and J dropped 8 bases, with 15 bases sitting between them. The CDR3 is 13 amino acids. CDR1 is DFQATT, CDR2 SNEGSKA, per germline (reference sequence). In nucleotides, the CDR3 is TGCAGTGCTAGACGAAACAGGGACGTCGGCTACACCTTC. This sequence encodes CSARRNRDVGYTF.

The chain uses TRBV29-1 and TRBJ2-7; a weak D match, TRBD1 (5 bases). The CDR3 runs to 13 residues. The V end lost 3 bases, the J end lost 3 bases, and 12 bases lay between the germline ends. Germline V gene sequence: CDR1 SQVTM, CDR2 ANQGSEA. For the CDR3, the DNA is TGCAGCGTTGAGGACATATTACTCTACGAGCAGTACTTC. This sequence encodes CSVEDILLYEQYF.

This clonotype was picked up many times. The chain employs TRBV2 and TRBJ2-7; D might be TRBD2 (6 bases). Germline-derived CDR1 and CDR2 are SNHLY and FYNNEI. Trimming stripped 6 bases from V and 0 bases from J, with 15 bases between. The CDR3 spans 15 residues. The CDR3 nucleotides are TGTGCCAGCAGCGGCGGGACGGTCAGCTCCTACGAGCAGTACTTC. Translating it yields CASSGGTVSSYEQYF. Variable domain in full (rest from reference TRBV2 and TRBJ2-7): EPEVTQTPSHQVTQMGQEVILRCVPISNHLYFYWYRQILGQKVEFLVSFYNNEISEKSEIFDDQFSVERPDGSNFTLKIRSTKLEDSAMYFCASSGGTVSSYEQYFGPGTRLTVT.

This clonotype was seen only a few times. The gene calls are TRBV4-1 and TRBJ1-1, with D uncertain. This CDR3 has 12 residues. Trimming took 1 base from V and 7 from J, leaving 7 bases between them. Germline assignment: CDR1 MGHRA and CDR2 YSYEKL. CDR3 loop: CASSQGTYEAFF. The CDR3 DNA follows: TGCGCCAGCAGCCAAGGGACTTATGAAGCTTTCTTT.

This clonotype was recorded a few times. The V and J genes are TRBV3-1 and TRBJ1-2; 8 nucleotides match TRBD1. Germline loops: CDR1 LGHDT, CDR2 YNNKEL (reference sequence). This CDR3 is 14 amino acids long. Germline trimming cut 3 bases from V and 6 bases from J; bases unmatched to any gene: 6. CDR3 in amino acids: CASSHRQGLNGYTF. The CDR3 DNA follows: TGTGCCAGCAGCCACCGACAGGGGTTAAATGGCTACACCTTC.

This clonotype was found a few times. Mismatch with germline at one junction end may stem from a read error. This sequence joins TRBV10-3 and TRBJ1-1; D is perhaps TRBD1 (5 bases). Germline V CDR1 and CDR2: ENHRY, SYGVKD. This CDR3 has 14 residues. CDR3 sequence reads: CASSATRGNTEAFF. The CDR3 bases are TGTGCCAGCAGTGCGACAAGGGGGAACACTGAAGCTTTCTTT.